The 26 T cell receptor beta chains in this list originate from one sample, sequenced in a study of T-cell memory formation after mild COVID-19. TCRdb ran MiXCR on the 5' RACE reads and lists one entry per CDR3 protein. The data show fewer than 200,000 distinct CDR3 sequences, 13% seen once. Sequences were obtained from PBMCs or a T cell subset sorted from them (not recorded which). These receptors all stem from a young man who had mild COVID-19 (a few samples of this study predate the infection). Cell type and time point are not known.

Many counts were recorded for this clonotype. The chain combines TRBV20-1 with TRBJ2-5, with 9 bases matching TRBD2. With 3 bases clipped from V and 0 bases from J, the junction kept 5 bases outside the gene matches. Germline loops: CDR1 DFQATT, CDR2 SNEGSKA (reference sequence). This CDR3 region has 15 residues. The CDR3 DNA sequence: TGCAGTGCTAGGGCAGCTAGCGGGGACCAAGAGACCCAGTACTTC. It encodes CSARAASGDQETQYF.

This clonotype was picked up many times. The chain joins TRBV20-1 to TRBJ2-7, with D possibly TRBD1 on 5 matching bases. In germline, CDR1 is DFQATT, CDR2 SNEGSKA (reference sequence). The V and J ends lost 3 bases and 2 bases respectively, with 8 bases between them. The CDR3 is 12 amino acids. CDR3 DNA sequence: TGCAGTGCTAGGACAGCTGCCTACGAGCAGTACTTC. The encoded protein is CSARTAAYEQYF.

The gene calls are TRBV25-1 and TRBJ1-2; D gene unclear. The CDR3 sequence is 15 residues long. V lost 2 bases and J lost 3, with 13 bases in between. Germline V lookup: CDR1 MGHDK, CDR2 SYGVNS. Written as DNA, the CDR3 is TGTGCCAGCAGTGAAAGTCCCAGCCAGGACTATGGCTACACCTTC. Its protein is CASSESPSQDYGYTF.

V gene TRBV5-6 combines with J gene TRBJ2-3; TRBD1 might be the D (5 bases). Trimming shortened V by 4 bases and J by 7 bases, and 13 bases separated the two germline ends. The CDR3 covers 13 residues. The germline CDR1 and CDR2 sequences are SGHDT and YYEEEE. The CDR3 protein is CASSPRAGHTQYF. The CDR3 coding sequence is TGTGCCAGCAGCCCCCGCGCAGGGCATACGCAGTATTTT.

This clonotype was seen repeatedly, ten times or more. The gene calls are TRBV10-3 and TRBJ1-1; no clear D gene. The CDR3 has 17 amino acids. Germline lookup yields CDR1 ENHRY and CDR2 SYGVKD. Deletions cut 3 bases from V and 2 bases from J, with 19 bases between. CDR3 residues: CAISDRSTGSTNTEAFF. The CDR3 coding sequence is TGTGCCATCAGTGACAGATCGACTGGATCCACTAACACTGAAGCTTTCTTT.

This clonotype came up a few times. This chain connects TRBV7-2 to TRBJ2-1; the D call may be TRBD1 or TRBD2 (6 bases each). The V gene's germline CDR1 is SGHTA and CDR2 FQGNSA. The CDR3 spans 16 residues. The V end lost 2 bases, the J end lost 7 bases, and 18 bases lay between the germline ends. CDR3 loop: CASSLRFGGPGNEQFF. In nucleotides, the CDR3 is TGTGCCAGCAGCTTACGGTTTGGGGGGCCGGGGAATGAGCAGTTCTTC.

The CDR3 is CASSLESGELFF. CDR3 nucleotides: TGTGCCAGCAGCTTAGAGTCCGGGGAGCTGTTTTTT. The J gene is TRBJ2-2, the V gene TRBV7-2, with D hard to call. V lost 1 base to trimming and J lost 6 bases, with 3 bases between them. Germline loops: CDR1 SGHTA, CDR2 FQGNSA. There are 12 residues in the CDR3.

The V gene is TRBV7-9, the J gene TRBJ2-5; 8 positions agree with TRBD1. Germline V gene sequence: CDR1 SEHNR, CDR2 FQNEAQ (reference sequence). Trimming cost V 0 bases and J 5 bases; bases outside gene matches: 8. This CDR3 region has 16 residues. The CDR3 nucleotides are TGTGCCAGCAGCTTAGCGCGGACAGGGCGGAGGGAGACCCAGTACTTC. Its translation: CASSLARTGRRETQYF.

This clonotype has just a few counts. The chain recombines TRBV7-2 with TRBJ1-5; 7 bases fit TRBD1. Germline values: CDR1 SGHTA, CDR2 FQGNSA. The CDR3 totals 12 residues. V trimming: 5 bases; J trimming: 6 bases; junction bases outside the gene matches: 1. The DNA of the CDR3 is TGTGCCAGCAGCCGGGACAGTCAGCCCCAGCATTTT. Encoded protein: CASSRDSQPQHF.

The rearrangement joins TRBV28 to TRBJ1-1; 8 bases line up with TRBD1. After removal of 6 bases from V and 4 bases from J, the junction contained 10 bases not matched to a gene. CDR3 length: 15 amino acids. CDR1 and CDR2 (germline): MDHEN, SYDVKM. The CDR3 DNA reads TGTGCCAGCAGGGGAGTCAGGGGGCTGGGCACTGAAGCTTTCTTT. Protein: CASRGVRGLGTEAFF. Full variable domain (outside the CDR3, taken from reference TRBV28 and TRBJ1-1): DVKVTQSSRYLVKRTGEKVFLECVQDMDHENMFWYRQDPGLGLRLIYFSYDVKMKEKGDIPEGYSVSREKKERFSLILESASTNQTSMYLCASRGVRGLGTEAFFGQGTRLTVV.

This clonotype was seen only a few times. The V call is TRBV4-3, the J call TRBJ2-3, with 12 bases that match TRBD2. J lost 6 bases, V lost 4 bases, and 11 bases had no gene match. The CDR3 spans 17 residues. Germline assignment: CDR1 LGHNA and CDR2 YSLEER. CDR3 bases: TGCGCCAGCAGCCCTAACCTAGCGGGGGGGCCGAAGGATACGCAGTATTTT. It translates to CASSPNLAGGPKDTQYF.

Here the CDR3 reads CATSRDPAGMDGYTF. The CDR3 DNA reads as TGTGCCACCAGCAGAGATCCAGCAGGAATGGATGGCTACACCTTC. The chain links TRBV15 to TRBJ1-2; D gene unclear. Germline V CDR1 and CDR2: LNHNV, YYDKDF (reference sequence). Trimming took 0 bases from V and 6 from J, leaving 14 bases between them. This CDR3 is built from 15 residues.

V is TRBV5-1 and J is TRBJ1-6, with TRBD1 matching over 8 bases. Germline V CDR1 and CDR2: SGHRS, YFSETQ. Trimming removed 4 bases from V and 10 bases from J; junction bases left unmatched: 7. This CDR3 region has 14 residues. In DNA, the CDR3 is TGCGCCAGCAGCGTTCAGGGGGCCTCGTCACCCCTCCACTTT. This encodes CASSVQGASSPLHF.

The V call is TRBV20-1, the J call TRBJ1-6, with 8 bases identical to TRBD1. CDR1 is DFQATT and CDR2 is SNEGSKA in the germline V gene (reference sequence). CDR3 size: 14 residues. V shed 7 bases, J shed 7 bases, and the junction held 9 bases outside the gene matches. Here the CDR3 DNA reads TGCAGTGTCCGGGACAGGATCGACAATTCACCCCTCCACTTT. Translation gives CSVRDRIDNSPLHF.

This clonotype has more than one count but fewer than ten. J is TRBJ2-1 and V is TRBV5-1; 8 positions match TRBD2. The CDR3 contains 14 residues. Trimming took 0 bases from V and 9 from J; bases not matched to a gene: 5. CDR1 is SGHRS, CDR2 YFSETQ, per germline. CDR3 nucleotide sequence: TGCGCCAGCAGCTTGGACGGGGGGGCAGGTGAGCAGTTCTTC. The encoded protein is CASSLDGGAGEQFF.

At least ten counts were recorded for this clonotype. CDR3 sequence reads: CASSRGGAMSTGELFF. In DNA, the CDR3 is TGTGCCAGCAGCAGAGGGGGGGCTATGAGCACCGGGGAGCTGTTTTTT. This sequence joins TRBV6-2 or TRBV6-3 and TRBJ2-2, with D possibly TRBD2 on 7 matching bases. CDR1 MNHEY and CDR2 SVGEGT come from the germline V gene. Trimming removed 6 bases at V and 4 bases at J, with 18 bases between. There are 16 residues in the CDR3.

This clonotype has a handful of counts. The chain is built from TRBV11-2 and TRBJ2-7, with D perhaps TRBD1 (5 bases). Germline CDR1 and CDR2: SGHAT and FQNNGV. Trimming cost V 5 bases and J 2 bases, with 10 bases left between them. The CDR3 extends over 13 amino acids. The chain's CDR3 is CASSTQATYEQYF. The CDR3 DNA sequence: TGTGCCAGCAGCACACAGGCGACCTACGAGCAGTACTTC.

This clonotype showed up just a few times. The chain is built from TRBV9 and TRBJ2-3, with D maybe TRBD2 (7 bases). The CDR3 is 18 amino acids. Germline lookup yields CDR1 SGDLS and CDR2 YYNGEE. V lost 0 bases to trimming and J lost 2 bases, with 19 bases between them. Written as DNA, the CDR3 is TGTGCCAGCAGCGTAGGAGGCCCGGCGGGGGCGCCCACAGATACGCAGTATTTT. Protein sequence: CASSVGGPAGAPTDTQYF.

In its sample, this clonotype was seen a few times. This chain connects TRBV7-9 to TRBJ2-3; D could derive from TRBD1 or TRBD2 (5 bases each). Germline CDR1 is SEHNR and CDR2 is FQNEAQ (reference sequence). The CDR3 consists of 11 residues. Here the CDR3 DNA reads TGTGCTGGGGGTCGCACAGATACGCAGTATTTT. Encoded protein: CAGGRTDTQYF.

V and J are TRBV29-1 and TRBJ1-3; D uncertain. The CDR3 runs 13 residues. V lost 4 bases and J 0 bases, leaving 7 bases between the germline ends. Germline V gene lookup returns CDR1 SQVTM and CDR2 ANQGSEA. CDR3 protein: CSVVPDSGNTIYF. The CDR3 DNA is TGCAGCGTTGTTCCAGACTCTGGAAACACCATATATTTT.

This clonotype was found many times. The chain recombines TRBV12-3 or TRBV12-4 with TRBJ1-1; no firm D call. V was cut by 5 bases and J by 1 base, with 11 bases left in between. The CDR3 is made up of 14 amino acids. The CDR3 DNA follows: TGTGCCAGCAGTCGGGAGTATTCGAACACTGAAGCTTTCTTT. Residues: CASSREYSNTEAFF.

V is TRBV6-5 and J is TRBJ1-5; no reliable D call. Trimming removed 6 bases at V and 3 bases at J, with 12 bases between. This CDR3 spans 14 amino acids. The germline gives CDR1 MNHEY, CDR2 SVGAGI. The CDR3 bases are TGTGCCAGCAGCTCAGGACGGATCAATCAGCCCCAGCATTTT. This translates into CASSSGRINQPQHF.

Many counts were recorded for this clonotype. The genes are TRBV5-1 and TRBJ2-1; 10 bases align to TRBD1. Germline trimming cut 3 bases from V and 15 bases from J; bases unmatched to any gene: 12. CDR1 is SGHRS and CDR2 is YFSETQ in the germline V gene. The length of the CDR3 is 14 residues. CDR3 sequence (DNA): TGCGCCAGCAGCTCCAAACCGGGACAGGGGTTGCCGTTCTTC. It specifies CASSSKPGQGLPFF.

The CDR3 loop reads CSAELGGMENEQFF. Here the CDR3 DNA reads TGCAGTGCTGAATTGGGGGGAATGGAGAATGAGCAGTTCTTC. The chain combines TRBV20-1 with TRBJ2-1; the D gene is possibly TRBD2 (6 bases). V lost 5 bases to trimming and J lost 7 bases, with 18 bases between them. Germline CDR1 is DFQATT and CDR2 is SNEGSKA (reference sequence). This CDR3 is built from 14 residues.

This clonotype appeared a few times. This chain joins TRBV24-1 and TRBJ2-2, with D unclear. The V gene's germline CDR1 is KGHDR and CDR2 SFDVKD. The CDR3 spans 13 residues. V was trimmed by 4 bases and J by 7 bases, leaving 9 bases between them. This chain's CDR3 is CATSEGGRGELFF. The CDR3 nucleotides read TGTGCCACCAGTGAAGGTGGGCGCGGGGAGCTGTTTTTT.

This clonotype showed up just a few times. The chain combines TRBV7-2 with TRBJ1-5; D ambiguous. Looked up from germline, CDR1 is SGHTA and CDR2 is FQGNSA. Between the trimmed V and J ends, which lost 5 bases and 2 bases, there was a span of 13 bases. The CDR3 is made up of 15 amino acids. CDR3 sequence: CASSPMVGGNQPQHF. CDR3 bases: TGTGCCAGCAGCCCGATGGTTGGGGGCAATCAGCCCCAGCATTTT.